One and the same sample provided the 15 T cell receptor beta chains below, sequenced in a study of human T cells and chemical hapten exposure (dated by TCRdb to the early 2020s). Preparation of the library involved RACE. The run used a NextSeq 500. TCRdb's own reprocessing of the public reads used fastp at Q25 and MiXCR and kept productive beta chains. Rows are combined by CDR3 protein, so each entry shows the most common genes and DNA. The sample includes 150,000 to 200,000 distinct CDR3 sequences, with 13% to 15% observed a single time. Together, the top ten hold 1.7% of the sample. The label giving this sample's time point can be read as: patch test 1, 2 weeks after DPC sensitization. The label giving this sample's treatment or condition can be read as: therapeutic diphenylcyclopropenone sensitization with weekly scalp DPC. The material was whole blood, obtained in connection with sensitization to the hapten diphenylcyclopropenone (DPC). Receptors were obtained from a young woman with alopecia areata. Some clones in this sample may be carry-over from other donors' samples.

The gene calls are TRBV29-1 and TRBJ1-1, with a weak D call TRBD1 (6 bases). The germline V and J ends were trimmed by 5 bases and 0 bases, with 19 bases remaining between them. The V gene's germline CDR1 is SQVTM and CDR2 ANQGSEA. The CDR3 loop spans 16 amino acids. The DNA of the CDR3 is TGCAGCGTTCCGCACCCTCGACAGGATATGAACACTGAAGCTTTCTTT. This codes for CSVPHPRQDMNTEAFF.

In this sample, this clonotype turned up a few times. J is TRBJ1-3 and V is TRBV5-1, with 7 bases aligning to TRBD1. The CDR3 has 18 amino acids. With V trimmed by 0 bases and J by 0 bases, 9 bases remained unmatched. The germline V gene has CDR1 SGHRS and CDR2 YFSETQ. CDR3 nucleotides: TGCGCCAGCAGCTTGGGGACAGGCATTCGCTCCTCTGGAAACACCATATATTTT. It translates to CASSLGTGIRSSGNTIYF.

V and J are TRBV12-3 or TRBV12-4 and TRBJ1-4; maybe TRBD1 (5 bases). V was clipped by 1 base and J by 6 bases, with 9 bases between them. The CDR3 is made up of 14 amino acids. The CDR3 sequence is CASSLVEGDEKLFF. CDR3 coding DNA: TGTGCCAGCAGTTTAGTAGAAGGGGATGAAAAACTGTTTTTT.

The table lists this clonotype with a few counts. This chain joins TRBV3-1 and TRBJ2-2, with 7 bases that match TRBD1. Losses at the gene ends were 7 bases for V and 1 base for J; bases not matched to a gene: 3. This CDR3 contains 14 residues. The germline V gene has CDR1 LGHDT and CDR2 YNNKEL (reference sequence). The CDR3, as DNA: TGTGCCAGCACCAGGGGGATGAACACCGGGGAGCTGTTTTTT. It encodes CASTRGMNTGELFF.

There are many counts of this clonotype. The rearrangement joins TRBV29-1 to TRBJ2-2, with unresolved D. This CDR3 has 10 amino acids. CDR1 is SQVTM and CDR2 is ANQGSEA in the germline V gene. V was shortened by 6 bases and J by 1 base, with 0 bases between the two germline ends. CDR3 region: CSVNTGELFF. CDR3 bases: TGCAGCGTGAACACCGGGGAGCTGTTTTTT.

This clonotype was recorded many times. V gene TRBV29-1 combines with J gene TRBJ2-7; either TRBD1 or TRBD2 may fit D (5 bases each). The germline V gene encodes CDR1 SQVTM and CDR2 ANQGSEA. There are 14 residues in the CDR3. Between the trimmed V and J ends, which lost 4 bases and 5 bases, there was a span of 18 bases. CDR3 sequence: CSVASGHSIDEQYF. CDR3 bases: TGCAGCGTTGCGTCGGGGCACAGTATCGACGAGCAGTACTTC.

The chain couples TRBV4-3 to TRBJ2-5; no clear D gene. The CDR3 length is 15 residues. Germline V gives CDR1 LGHNA, CDR2 YSLEER. V lost 0 bases to trimming and J lost 2 bases, with 10 bases between them. CDR3 nucleotide sequence: TGCGCCAGCAGCCAAGAAGAGACCCGTCAAGAGACCCAGTACTTC. It encodes CASSQEETRQETQYF.

This clonotype was seen a few times. The gene calls are TRBV20-1 and TRBJ2-1, with TRBD2 matching over 8 bases. The CDR3 consists of 13 residues. CDR1 DFQATT and CDR2 SNEGSKA come from the germline V gene (reference sequence). V trimming: 3 bases; J trimming: 9 bases; junction bases outside the gene matches: 7. CDR3 residues: CSARRAGGVEQFF. The DNA of the CDR3 is TGCAGTGCTAGGAGGGCGGGAGGAGTTGAGCAGTTCTTC.

The chain joins TRBV5-1 to TRBJ2-6; D tentatively fits TRBD1 or TRBD2 (5 bases each). The V gene's germline CDR1 is SGHRS and CDR2 YFSETQ. The V end was cut by 4 bases, the J end by 9 bases, with 14 bases between. The CDR3 runs 14 residues. The CDR3 loop is CASSPGTEDNVLTF. Written as DNA, the CDR3 is TGCGCCAGCAGCCCGGGGACGGAAGACAACGTCCTGACTTTC.

There are a few counts of this clonotype. The CDR3 region is CASSELGLPLHF. CDR3 sequence (DNA): TGTGCCAGCAGCGAGTTGGGGTTACCCCTCCACTTT. The chain has TRBV3-1 and TRBJ1-6, with D unresolved. From germline, CDR1 is LGHDT and CDR2 YNNKEL (reference sequence). CDR3 length: 12 residues. V gave up 5 bases and J gave up 12 bases, with 11 bases separating them.

The chain has TRBV28 and TRBJ1-1; TRBD1 is a possible D gene (5 bases). The CDR3 has 14 amino acids. Germline assignment: CDR1 MDHEN and CDR2 SYDVKM. Trimming removed 7 bases at V and 4 bases at J, with 16 bases between. The CDR3 region has the DNA TGTGCCAGCACCATTGGGGGATACGGCACTGAAGCTTTCTTT. This encodes CASTIGGYGTEAFF.

V usage is TRBV7-9 and J usage is TRBJ2-2; D is uncertain. Germline assignment: CDR1 SEHNR and CDR2 FQNEAQ (reference sequence). Trimming cost V 2 bases and J 4 bases, with 14 bases left between them. There are 16 residues in the CDR3. CDR3 in DNA: TGTGCCAGCAGCTTATTGGGCACAGCTCGCACCGGGGAGCTGTTTTTT. This codes for CASSLLGTARTGELFF.

This clonotype was seen ten or more times. This chain links TRBV20-1 with TRBJ2-1; 14 bases are shared with TRBD2. In germline, CDR1 is DFQATT, CDR2 SNEGSKA (reference sequence). This CDR3 has 15 residues. Trimming removed 3 bases from V and 8 bases from J; junction bases left unmatched: 6. CDR3 sequence reads: CSARGTSGSMYEQFF. CDR3 in DNA: TGCAGTGCTAGGGGGACTAGCGGGAGTATGTATGAGCAGTTCTTC.

Notes on this clonotype: A much bigger clone sits one base away, suggesting this may be a read error. The chain is built from TRBV28 and TRBJ2-1; D uncertain. The germline CDR1 and CDR2 sequences are MDHEN and SYDVKM. This CDR3 has 11 amino acids. Trimming shortened V by 3 bases and J by 8 bases, and 5 bases separated the two germline ends. The CDR3 nucleotides read TGTGCCAGCAGTTTTCTGGATGAGCAGTTCTTC. Amino acids: CASSFLDEQFF.

This clonotype was detected a few times. The chain carries TRBV24-1 and TRBJ2-3, with D unresolved. Deletions cut 6 bases from V and 4 bases from J, with 10 bases between. This CDR3 region has 13 residues. Germline V lookup: CDR1 KGHDR, CDR2 SFDVKD. The CDR3 sequence: CATSPDDSDTQYF. As DNA, the CDR3 is TGTGCCACCAGTCCGGATGATTCAGATACGCAGTATTTT.